The sample holds a few counts of the clone carrying this TCR beta chain. Its antigen is still unknown. Given a much more abundant clone one base away, this may be a read error. Regarding time point: sample taken at primary tumor resection. These data are taken from a study of spatial heterogeneity in lung cancer. Whole-study results and caveats: Tumor mutation count correlated with how many alpha and beta TCRs expanded intratumorally.

This CDR3 contains 8 residues. Looked up from germline, CDR1 is SQVTM and CDR2 is ANQGSEA. TCRdb re-derived calls from the 5' RACE reads in MiXCR, one entry per CDR3 protein. Of 2,200 or so distinct CDR3 sequences listed, about 3% are singletons. The chain joins TRBV29-1 to TRBJ1-1; the match to TRBD1 covers 7 bases. The sample consisted of lung tumor tissue, taken at surgery. The origin of this receptor is a female donor with early-stage non-small cell lung cancer. Here the CDR3 DNA reads TGCAGCGTTGGGACAGGTCACTTT. Protein: CSVGTGHF.